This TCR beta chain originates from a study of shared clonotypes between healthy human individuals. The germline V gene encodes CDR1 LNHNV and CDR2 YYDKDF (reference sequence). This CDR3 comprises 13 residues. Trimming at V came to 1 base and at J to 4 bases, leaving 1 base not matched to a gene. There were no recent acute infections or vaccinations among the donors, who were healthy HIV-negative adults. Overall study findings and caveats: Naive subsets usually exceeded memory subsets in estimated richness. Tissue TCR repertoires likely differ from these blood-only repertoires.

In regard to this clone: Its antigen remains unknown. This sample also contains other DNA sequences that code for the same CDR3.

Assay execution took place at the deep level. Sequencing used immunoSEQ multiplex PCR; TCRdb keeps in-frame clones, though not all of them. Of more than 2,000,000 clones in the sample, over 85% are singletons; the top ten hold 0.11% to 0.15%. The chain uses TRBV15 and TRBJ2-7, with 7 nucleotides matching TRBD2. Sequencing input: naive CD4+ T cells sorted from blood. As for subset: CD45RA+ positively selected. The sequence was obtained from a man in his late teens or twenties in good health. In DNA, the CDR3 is TGTGCCACCAGCAGAGTCGGGGGGTACGAGCAGTACTTC. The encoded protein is CATSRVGGYEQYF. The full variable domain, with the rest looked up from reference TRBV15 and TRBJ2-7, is DAMVIQNPRYQVTQFGKPVTLSCSQTLNHNVMYWYQQKSSQAPKLLFHYYDKDFNNEADTPDNFQSRRPNTSFCFLDIRSPGLGDTAMYLCATSRVGGYEQYFGPGTRLTVT.